Each of the 9 T cell receptor beta chains below was sequenced from the same sample in a study of Ad26.COV2.S vaccination and SARS-CoV-2 variants. The table came from immunoSEQ multiplex PCR; TCRdb's copy has only in-frame clones and leaves some out. The sample includes approximately 400,000 clones, around 92% seen only once; the top ten take 3% to 5%. This specimen was peripheral blood, taken after recovery from COVID-19. These TCRs come from a human donor who had recovered from COVID-19.

The table lists this clone with a count of one. The chain has TRBV13 and TRBJ2-3, with 13 bases fitting TRBD2. This CDR3 spans 16 amino acids. Unmatched junction bases numbered 8, after V lost 5 bases and J lost 6 bases. Germline CDR1 PRHDT, CDR2 FYEKMQ (reference sequence). The CDR3 reads CASSPTSGGAGDTQYF. The CDR3 nucleotides read TGTGCCAGCAGCCCCACTAGCGGGGGGGCCGGCGATACGCAGTATTTT.

The chain has TRBV13 and TRBJ2-7; D is perhaps TRBD1 (6 bases). The V gene's germline CDR1 is PRHDT and CDR2 FYEKMQ (reference sequence). V shed 4 bases and J shed 2 bases, with 12 bases lying between them. CDR3 length: 14 amino acids. In nucleotides, the CDR3 is TGTGCCAGCAGCTCCGGACAGAGCCCCTACGAGCAGTACTTC. This gives the protein CASSSGQSPYEQYF. The variable domain in full, with the rest retrieved from reference TRBV13 and TRBJ2-7, is AAGVIQSPRHLIKEKRETATLKCYPIPRHDTVYWYQQGPGQDPQFLISFYEKMQSDKGSIPDRFSAQQFSDYHSELNMSSLELGDSALYFCASSSGQSPYEQYFGPGTRLTVT.

The V gene is TRBV6-5, the J gene TRBJ2-7, with TRBD1 as a possible D gene (6 bases). This CDR3 comprises 11 residues. Germline V gene sequence: CDR1 MNHEY, CDR2 SVGAGI. V dropped 8 bases and J dropped 4 bases, with 9 bases sitting between them. DNA for the CDR3: TGTGCCAGCCGAGGGGGTTACGAGCAGTACTTC. Protein product: CASRGGYEQYF.

This CDR3 reads CASSSQLKLYGYTF. DNA for the CDR3: TGTGCCAGCAGCTCTCAACTGAAGCTATATGGCTACACCTTC. V gene TRBV7-8 combines with J gene TRBJ1-2; no clear D. The germline CDR1 and CDR2 sequences are SGHVS and FQNEAQ. The CDR3 covers 14 residues. Trimming cost V 4 bases and J 5 bases, with 14 bases left between them. Variable domain in full (rest from reference TRBV7-8 and TRBJ1-2): GAGVSQSPRYKVAKRGQDVALRCDPISGHVSLFWYQQALGQGPEFLTYFQNEAQLDKSGLPSDRFFAERPEGSVSTLKIQRTQQEDSAVYLCASSSQLKLYGYTFGSGTRLTVV.

The CDR3 DNA follows: TGTGCCACCAGCAGAGATACCCCAGGGGTGACTAGCACAGATACGCAGTATTTT. Translation: CATSRDTPGVTSTDTQYF. The V gene is TRBV15, the J gene TRBJ2-3; D possibly corresponds to TRBD1 (6 bases). Germline V gene lookup returns CDR1 LNHNV and CDR2 YYDKDF (reference sequence). The CDR3 consists of 18 residues. The V gene lost 0 bases and the J gene lost 0 bases, with 16 bases spanning the gap.

The chain joins TRBV6-5 to TRBJ1-2, with D possibly matching TRBD1 (5 bases). Trimming removed 6 bases at V and 7 bases at J, with 15 bases between. The CDR3 has 13 residues. Looked up from germline, CDR1 is MNHEY and CDR2 is SVGAGI. The CDR3 spells CASREAGQSGYTF. CDR3 bases: TGTGCCAGCAGAGAGGCGGGGCAGTCTGGCTACACCTTC.

J is TRBJ1-4 and V is TRBV28; 9 bases fit TRBD1. The CDR3 is 16 amino acids. In germline, CDR1 is MDHEN, CDR2 SYDVKM. Trimming removed 7 bases from V and 4 bases from J; junction bases left unmatched: 10. DNA for the CDR3: TGTGCCAGCATCCCCCCTAGGGGACAGGGTAATGAAAAACTGTTTTTT. As protein: CASIPPRGQGNEKLFF.

The chain couples TRBV6-2 or TRBV6-3 to TRBJ2-1, with no clear D. The germline V gene has CDR1 MNHEY and CDR2 SVGEGT. Trimming stripped 2 bases from V and 2 bases from J, with 10 bases between. The CDR3 contains 15 residues. The CDR3 is CASSYGSSTYNEQFF. CDR3 bases: TGTGCCAGCAGTTACGGGTCATCCACCTACAATGAGCAGTTCTTC.

This clone turned up a few times. The rearrangement links TRBV7-2 to TRBJ1-2, with D unclear. The V end was cut by 5 bases, the J end by 5 bases, with 18 bases between. The CDR3 is 15 amino acids. Germline lookup yields CDR1 SGHTA and CDR2 FQGNSA. CDR3 coding DNA: TGTGCCAGCAGCCCCCACATATTGCTCGGATATGGCTACACCTTC. Translation: CASSPHILLGYGYTF.